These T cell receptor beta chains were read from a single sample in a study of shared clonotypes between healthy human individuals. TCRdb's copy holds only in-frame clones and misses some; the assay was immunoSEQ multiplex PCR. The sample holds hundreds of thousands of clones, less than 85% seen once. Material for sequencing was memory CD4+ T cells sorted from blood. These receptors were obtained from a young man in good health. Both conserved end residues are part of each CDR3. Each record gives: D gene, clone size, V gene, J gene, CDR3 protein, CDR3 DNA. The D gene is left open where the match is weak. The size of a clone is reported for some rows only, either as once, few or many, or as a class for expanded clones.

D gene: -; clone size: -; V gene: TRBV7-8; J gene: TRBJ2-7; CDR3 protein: CASSPTQGGYEQYF; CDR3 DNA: TGTGCCAGCAGCCCCACCCAGGGCGGCTACGAGCAGTACTTC
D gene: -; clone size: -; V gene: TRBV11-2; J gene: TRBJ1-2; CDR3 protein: CASSPSRDYGYTF; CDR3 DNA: TGTGCCAGCAGCCCAAGCCGGGACTATGGCTACACCTTC
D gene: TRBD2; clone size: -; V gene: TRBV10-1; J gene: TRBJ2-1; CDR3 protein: CASSGSSGSHEQFF; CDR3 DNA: TGCGCCAGCAGTGGTTCTAGCGGGAGCCATGAGCAGTTCTTC
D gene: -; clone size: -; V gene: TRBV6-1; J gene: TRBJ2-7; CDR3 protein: CASSEASAYEQYF; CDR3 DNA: TGTGCCAGCAGTGAAGCCTCCGCCTACGAGCAGTACTTC
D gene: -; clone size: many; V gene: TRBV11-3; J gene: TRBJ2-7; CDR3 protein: CASSWTGSYEQYF; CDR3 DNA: TGTGCCAGCAGCTGGACGGGAAGCTACGAGCAGTACTTC
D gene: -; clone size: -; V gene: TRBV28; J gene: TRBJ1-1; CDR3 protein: CASSRHHPNTEAFF; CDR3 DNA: TGTGCCAGCAGTCGTCATCACCCGAACACTGAAGCTTTCTTT
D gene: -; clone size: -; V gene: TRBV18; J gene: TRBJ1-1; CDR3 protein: CASSPPDRNTEAFF; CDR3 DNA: TGTGCCAGCTCACCCCCGGACAGGAACACTGAAGCTTTCTTT
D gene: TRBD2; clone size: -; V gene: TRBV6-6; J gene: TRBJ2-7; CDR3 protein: CASSYGLAGGYEQYF; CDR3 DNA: TGTGCCAGCAGTTACGGACTAGCGGGAGGGTACGAGCAGTACTTC
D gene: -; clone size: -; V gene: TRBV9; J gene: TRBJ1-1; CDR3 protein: CASSLSPESTEAFF; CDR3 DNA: TGTGCCAGCAGCCTTAGTCCCGAGAGCACTGAAGCTTTCTTT
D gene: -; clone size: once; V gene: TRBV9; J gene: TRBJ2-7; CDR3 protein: CASSVDPIGSREQYF; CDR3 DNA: TGTGCCAGCAGCGTAGATCCTATCGGATCCCGCGAGCAGTACTTC
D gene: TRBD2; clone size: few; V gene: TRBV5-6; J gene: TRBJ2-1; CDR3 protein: CASSSGLAGLRYNEQFF; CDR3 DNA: TGTGCCAGCAGTTCCGGACTAGCGGGTCTCCGTTACAATGAGCAGTTCTTC
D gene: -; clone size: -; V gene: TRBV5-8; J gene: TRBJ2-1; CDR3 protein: CASSLGSIPYNEQFF; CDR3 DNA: TGTGCCAGCAGCTTGGGCAGTATCCCCTACAATGAGCAGTTCTTC
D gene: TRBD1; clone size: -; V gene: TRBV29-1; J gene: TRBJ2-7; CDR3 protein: CSVGVGQHEQYF; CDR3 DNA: TGCAGCGTTGGGGTGGGACAGCACGAGCAGTACTTC
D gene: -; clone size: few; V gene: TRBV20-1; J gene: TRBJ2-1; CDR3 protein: CSAQTNEQFF; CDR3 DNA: TGCAGTGCCCAGACCAATGAGCAGTTCTTC
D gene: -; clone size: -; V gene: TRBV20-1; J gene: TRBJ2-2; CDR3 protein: CSAAAPGELFF; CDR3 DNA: TGCAGTGCGGCCGCCCCCGGGGAGCTGTTTTTT
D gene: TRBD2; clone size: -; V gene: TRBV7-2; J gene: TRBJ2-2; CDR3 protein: CASSTRAGVLNTGELFF; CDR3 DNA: TGTGCCAGCAGCACACGAGCGGGAGTCCTGAACACCGGGGAGCTGTTTTTT
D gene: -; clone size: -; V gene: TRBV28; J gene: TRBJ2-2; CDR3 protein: CASSSPTGELFF; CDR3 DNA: TGTGCCAGCAGCTCCCCCACCGGGGAGCTGTTTTTT
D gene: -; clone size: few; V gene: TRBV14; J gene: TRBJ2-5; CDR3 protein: CASSQDYGGLEETQYF; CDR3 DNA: TGTGCCAGCAGCCAAGATTATGGAGGTCTCGAAGAGACCCAGTACTTC
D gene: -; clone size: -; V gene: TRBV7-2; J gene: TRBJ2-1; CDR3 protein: CASRPSYNEQFF; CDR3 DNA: TGTGCCAGCCGCCCCTCCTACAATGAGCAGTTCTTC
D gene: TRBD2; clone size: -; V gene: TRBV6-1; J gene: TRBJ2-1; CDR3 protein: CASSEGLAGPNEQFF; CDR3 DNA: TGTGCCAGCAGTGAGGGACTAGCGGGGCCTAATGAGCAGTTCTTC
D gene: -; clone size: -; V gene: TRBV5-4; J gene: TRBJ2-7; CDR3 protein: CASSLAPQAEQYF; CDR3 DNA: TGTGCCAGCAGCTTGGCCCCACAGGCCGAGCAGTACTTC
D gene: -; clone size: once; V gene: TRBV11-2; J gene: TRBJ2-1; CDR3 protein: CASSTSKFRSYNEQFF; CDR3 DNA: TGTGCCAGCAGCACTAGTAAATTCCGCTCCTACAATGAGCAGTTCTTC
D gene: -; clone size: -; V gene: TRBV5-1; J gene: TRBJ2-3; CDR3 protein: CASSLDSDTDTQYF; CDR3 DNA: TGCGCCAGCAGCTTGGACAGCGACACAGATACGCAGTATTTT
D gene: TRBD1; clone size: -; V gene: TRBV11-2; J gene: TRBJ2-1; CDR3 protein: CASSFSSGGASGYNEQFF; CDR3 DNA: TGTGCCAGCAGCTTCTCCTCAGGGGGCGCATCGGGCTACAATGAGCAGTTCTTC
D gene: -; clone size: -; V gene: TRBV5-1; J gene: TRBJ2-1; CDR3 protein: CASSLGRGRGNEQFF; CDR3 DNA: TGCGCCAGCAGCTTGGGTAGGGGTCGGGGGAATGAGCAGTTCTTC
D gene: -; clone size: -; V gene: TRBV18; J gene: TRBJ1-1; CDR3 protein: CASSEGLGTEAFF; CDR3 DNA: TGTGCCAGCTCCGAGGGGCTGGGCACTGAAGCTTTCTTT
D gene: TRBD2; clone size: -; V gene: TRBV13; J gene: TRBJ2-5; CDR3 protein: CASSGPAGETQYF; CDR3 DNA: TGTGCCAGCAGTGGCCCAGCGGGGGAGACCCAGTACTTC
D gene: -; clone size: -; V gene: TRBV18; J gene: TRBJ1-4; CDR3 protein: CASSPRHQPNEKLFF; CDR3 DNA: TGTGCCAGCTCACCCAGACACCAACCAAATGAAAAACTGTTTTTT
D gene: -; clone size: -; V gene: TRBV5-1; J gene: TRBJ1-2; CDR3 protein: CASSLVGDGYTF; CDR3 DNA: TGCGCCAGCAGCTTGGTAGGGGACGGCTACACCTTC
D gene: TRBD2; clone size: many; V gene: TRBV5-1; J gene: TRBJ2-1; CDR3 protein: CASRGLRDYLYNEQFF; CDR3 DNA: TGCGCCAGCAGAGGACTCCGGGACTACCTATACAATGAGCAGTTCTTC
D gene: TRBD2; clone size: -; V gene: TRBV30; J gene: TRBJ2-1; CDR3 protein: CAWSRGAGGYNEQFF; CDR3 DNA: TGTGCCTGGAGTCGCGGGGCGGGAGGGTACAATGAGCAGTTCTTC
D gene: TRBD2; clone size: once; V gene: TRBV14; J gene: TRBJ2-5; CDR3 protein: CASSQGGLAVGETQYF; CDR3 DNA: TGTGCCAGCAGCCAAGGGGGACTAGCGGTGGGAGAGACCCAGTACTTC
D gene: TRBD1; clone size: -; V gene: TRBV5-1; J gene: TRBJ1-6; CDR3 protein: CASRFRQGDSPLHF; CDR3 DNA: TGCGCCAGCCGATTCAGACAGGGCGATTCACCCCTCCACTTT
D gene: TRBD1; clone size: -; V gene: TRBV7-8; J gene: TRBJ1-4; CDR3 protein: CASSLAPTGPNEKLFF; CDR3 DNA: TGTGCCAGCAGCTTAGCGCCGACAGGGCCAAATGAAAAACTGTTTTTT
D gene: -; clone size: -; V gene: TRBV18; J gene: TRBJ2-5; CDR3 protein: CASSPPNQETQYF; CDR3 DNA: TGTGCCAGCTCACCACCGAACCAAGAGACCCAGTACTTC
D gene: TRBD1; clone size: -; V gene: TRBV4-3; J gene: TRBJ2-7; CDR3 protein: CASSQGGTANEQYF; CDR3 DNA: TGCGCCAGCAGCCAAGGTGGGACAGCTAACGAGCAGTACTTC
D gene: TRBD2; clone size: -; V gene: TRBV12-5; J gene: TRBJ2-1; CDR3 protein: CASGQISGRGSYNEQFF; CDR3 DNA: TGTGCTAGTGGCCAAATTAGCGGGAGGGGCTCCTACAATGAGCAGTTCTTC
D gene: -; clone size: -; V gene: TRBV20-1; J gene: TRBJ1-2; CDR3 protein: CSATDNYGYTF; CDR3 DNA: TGCAGTGCTACAGATAACTATGGCTACACCTTC
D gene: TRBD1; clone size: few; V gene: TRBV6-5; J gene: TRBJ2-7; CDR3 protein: CASRGQGARAEQYF; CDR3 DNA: TGTGCCAGCAGGGGCCAGGGGGCGCGTGCCGAGCAGTACTTC
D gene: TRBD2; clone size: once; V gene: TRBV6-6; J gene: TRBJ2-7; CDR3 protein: CASSPGLAGTYEQYF; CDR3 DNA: TGTGCCAGCAGCCCGGGACTAGCGGGAACCTACGAGCAGTACTTC
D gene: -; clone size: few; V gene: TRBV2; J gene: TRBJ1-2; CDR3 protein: CASSEQSVNYGYTF; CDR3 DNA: TGTGCCAGCAGTGAACAGAGCGTTAACTATGGCTACACCTTC
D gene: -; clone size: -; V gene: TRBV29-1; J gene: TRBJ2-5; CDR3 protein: CSVVSRRETQYF; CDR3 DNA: TGCAGCGTTGTTTCCCGAAGGGAGACCCAGTACTTC
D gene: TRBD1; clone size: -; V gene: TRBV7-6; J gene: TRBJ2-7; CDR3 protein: CASSSTGGAVYEQYF; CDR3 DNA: TGTGCCAGCAGCTCCACAGGGGGCGCGGTTTACGAGCAGTACTTC
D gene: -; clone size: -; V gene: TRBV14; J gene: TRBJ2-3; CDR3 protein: CASSLYGPRTDTQYF; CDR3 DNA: TGTGCCAGCAGCCTGTATGGGCCCCGAACAGATACGCAGTATTTT
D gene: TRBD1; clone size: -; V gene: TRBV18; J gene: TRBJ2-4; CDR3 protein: CASSRTGGDIQYF; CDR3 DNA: TGTGCCAGCTCAAGGACAGGGGGGGACATTCAGTACTTC
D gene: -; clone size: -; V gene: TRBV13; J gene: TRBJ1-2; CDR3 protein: CASSLLGTDYGYTF; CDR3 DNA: TGTGCCAGCAGCCTCCTAGGCACAGACTATGGCTACACCTTC
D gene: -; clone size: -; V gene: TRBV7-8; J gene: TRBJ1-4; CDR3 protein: CASSFDGDEKLFF; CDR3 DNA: TGTGCCAGCAGCTTTGATGGGGATGAAAAACTGTTTTTT
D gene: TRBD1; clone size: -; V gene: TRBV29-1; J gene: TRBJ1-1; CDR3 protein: CSVGLLMVGQTMNTEAFF; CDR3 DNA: TGCAGCGTTGGTCTCTTGATGGTGGGACAGACGATGAACACTGAAGCTTTCTTT
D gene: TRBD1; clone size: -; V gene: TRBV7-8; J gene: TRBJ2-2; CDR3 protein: CASSREWDSNTGELFF; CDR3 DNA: TGTGCCAGCAGCCGCGAATGGGACAGCAACACCGGGGAGCTGTTTTTT
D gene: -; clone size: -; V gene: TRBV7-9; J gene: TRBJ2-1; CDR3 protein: CASSFGAGSWNNEQFF; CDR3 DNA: TGTGCCAGCAGCTTTGGTGCCGGGAGTTGGAACAATGAGCAGTTCTTC
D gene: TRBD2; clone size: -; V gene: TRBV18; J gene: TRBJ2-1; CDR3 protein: CASSPFSSGSSYNEQFF; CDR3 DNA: TGTGCCAGCTCACCATTTAGTAGCGGGAGCTCCTACAATGAGCAGTTCTTC
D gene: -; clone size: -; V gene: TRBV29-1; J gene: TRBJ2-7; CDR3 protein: CSVGTRTYEQYF; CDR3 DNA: TGCAGCGTTGGGACACGGACCTACGAGCAGTACTTC
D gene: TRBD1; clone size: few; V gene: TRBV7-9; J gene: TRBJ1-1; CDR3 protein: CASSPQTGESEAFF; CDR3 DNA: TGTGCCAGCAGCCCTCAGACAGGGGAATCTGAAGCTTTCTTT
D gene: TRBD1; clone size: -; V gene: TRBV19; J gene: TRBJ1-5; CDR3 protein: CASSHRGGDQPQHF; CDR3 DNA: TGTGCCAGTAGTCACAGGGGGGGGGATCAGCCCCAGCATTTT
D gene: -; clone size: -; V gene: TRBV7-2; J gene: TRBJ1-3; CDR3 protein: CASSRTGTGNTIYF; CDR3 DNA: TGTGCCAGCAGCCGGACTGGGACAGGAAACACCATATATTTT
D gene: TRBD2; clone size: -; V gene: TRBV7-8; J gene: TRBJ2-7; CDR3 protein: CASSLPAAGTSGAEQYF; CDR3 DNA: TGTGCCAGCAGCTTACCCGCAGCCGGGACTAGCGGGGCCGAGCAGTACTTC
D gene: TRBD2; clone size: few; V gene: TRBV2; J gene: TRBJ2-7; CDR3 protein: CASSEAAGLAGGMYF; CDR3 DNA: TGTGCCAGCAGTGAAGCGGCGGGACTAGCGGGAGGGATGTACTTC
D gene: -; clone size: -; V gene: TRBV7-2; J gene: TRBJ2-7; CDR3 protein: CASSSDSSRYEQYF; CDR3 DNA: TGTGCCAGCAGCTCGGACAGTAGCCGATACGAGCAGTACTTC
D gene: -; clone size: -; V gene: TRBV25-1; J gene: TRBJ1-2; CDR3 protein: CASSPGTATGGYTF; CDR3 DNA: TGTGCCAGCAGTCCTGGGACGGCGACGGGAGGCTACACCTTC
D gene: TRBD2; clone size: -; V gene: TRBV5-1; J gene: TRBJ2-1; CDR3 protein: CASSVSGSLINEQFF; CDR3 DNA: TGCGCCAGCAGCGTTAGCGGGAGCCTTATTAATGAGCAGTTCTTC